The T cell receptor beta chain described here comes from a study of T cell repertoires in cytomegalovirus infection. Broader study findings: Cumulative public TCR beta family frequency identified CMV carriers with the relevant HLA.

With regard to this clonotype: Its cognate antigen is unknown.

This CDR3 region has 13 residues. Trimming removed 4 bases at V and 3 bases at J, with 8 bases between. Germline V gives CDR1 SGHNT, CDR2 YYREEE (reference sequence). TCRdb passed the reads through MiXCR, listing each CDR3 protein once. The repertoire has fewer than 1,000,000 distinct CDR3 sequences, 31% of them found once; the top ten carry about an eighth. The starting material was cultured CD8+ T cells from PBMCs, obtained from culture after CMV antigen stimulation. The chain joins TRBV5-4 to TRBJ2-1; unclear D gene. This receptor was taken from a human donor in good health (CMV status not recorded). Some clones in this sample may be carry-over from other donors' samples. The CDR3 nucleotides read TGTGCCAGCAGCCGCAATGTCTACAATGAGCAGTTCTTC. This codes for CASSRNVYNEQFF.